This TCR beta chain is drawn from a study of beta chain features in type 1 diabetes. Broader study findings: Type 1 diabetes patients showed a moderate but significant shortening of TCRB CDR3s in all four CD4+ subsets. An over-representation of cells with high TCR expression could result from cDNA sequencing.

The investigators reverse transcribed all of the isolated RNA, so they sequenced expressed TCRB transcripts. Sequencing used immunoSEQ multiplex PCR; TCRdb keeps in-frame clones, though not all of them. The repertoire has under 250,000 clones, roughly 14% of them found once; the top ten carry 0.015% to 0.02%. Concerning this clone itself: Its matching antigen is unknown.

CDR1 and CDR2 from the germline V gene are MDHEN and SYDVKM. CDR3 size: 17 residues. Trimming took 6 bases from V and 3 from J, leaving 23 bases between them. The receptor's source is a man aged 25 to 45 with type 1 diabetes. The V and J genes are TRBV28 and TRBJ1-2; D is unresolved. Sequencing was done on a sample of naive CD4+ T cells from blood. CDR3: CASSIVPGSGRDYGYTF. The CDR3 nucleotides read TGTGCCAGCAGCATTGTCCCCGGGAGCGGTCGCGACTATGGCTACACCTTC.